The rows below give T cell receptor beta chains drawn from one sample of a study of blood T cell repertoires in COVID-19. Data came from immunoSEQ multiplex PCR; TCRdb stores just in-frame clones and leaves some out. The sample lists some 200,000 clones, 85% to 90% occurring once. Sequences were obtained from PBMCs or T cells enriched from blood (not recorded which). The origin of the receptors is a woman under 30 in a cohort exposed to, infected with or recovered from COVID-19 (not recorded which). CDR3s include the opening cysteine and the closing phenylalanine or tryptophan. Fields, in order: CDR3 DNA, CDR3 protein, V gene, J gene, D gene, clone size. The D gene is left open where the match is weak. For some rows the clone size is stated as once, few or many, or as a class when expanded; others skip it.

DNA: TGTGCCAGCAGCTTGGAGAGACTTAACACCGGGGAGCTGTTTTTT
CDR3: CASSLERLNTGELFF
V: TRBV5-6
J: TRBJ2-2
D: -
size: -

DNA: TGTGCCAGCAGCTTAGGGCTAGCGGAGACAGATACGCAGTATTTT
CDR3: CASSLGLAETDTQYF
V: TRBV7-9
J: TRBJ2-3
D: TRBD2
size: once

DNA: TGTGCCAGTAGTACGGACAGGGCCCTAAGCAATGAGCAGTTCTTC
CDR3: CASSTDRALSNEQFF
V: TRBV19
J: TRBJ2-1
D: TRBD1
size: -

DNA: TGTGCCAGCACTCTAACTAGCGGGAGCCCTAAGTTCTTC
CDR3: CASTLTSGSPKFF
V: TRBV2
J: TRBJ2-1
D: TRBD2
size: -

DNA: TGTGCCAGCAGCTTGGGATTCTCCAGCGGAGAGACCCAGTACTTC
CDR3: CASSLGFSSGETQYF
V: TRBV7-6
J: TRBJ2-5
D: -
size: few

DNA: TGTGCCACCGGACTTGCCAATCAGCCCCAGCATTTT
CDR3: CATGLANQPQHF
V: TRBV10-3
J: TRBJ1-5
D: -
size: -

DNA: TGTGCCAGCAGCTTGGGGGGGAACACTGAAGCTTTCTTT
CDR3: CASSLGGNTEAFF
V: TRBV11-2
J: TRBJ1-1
D: -
size: -

DNA: TGTGCCAGCAGCCAAGGGGACAGGGTAAACACCGGGGAGCTGTTTTTT
CDR3: CASSQGDRVNTGELFF
V: TRBV14
J: TRBJ2-2
D: TRBD1
size: -

DNA: TGTGCCACCAGTGCGGCAGGCTGGGACTATGGCTACACCTTC
CDR3: CATSAAGWDYGYTF
V: TRBV24-1
J: TRBJ1-2
D: -
size: -

DNA: TGTGCCAGCAGCTTACGTAGGACAGGGACCGGAAACACCATATATTTT
CDR3: CASSLRRTGTGNTIYF
V: TRBV7-9
J: TRBJ1-3
D: TRBD1
size: -

DNA: TGTGCCAGCAGCGTAGTGCAGAACTATGGCTACACCTTC
CDR3: CASSVVQNYGYTF
V: TRBV9
J: TRBJ1-2
D: -
size: -

DNA: TGTGCCAGCTCACCATCAGAAGCAACTAATGAAAAACTGTTTTTT
CDR3: CASSPSEATNEKLFF
V: TRBV18
J: TRBJ1-4
D: -
size: -

DNA: TGTGCCAGCAGCCACAAGGGACAGGGGAAGGGCTACACCTTC
CDR3: CASSHKGQGKGYTF
V: TRBV3-1/TRBV3-2
J: TRBJ1-2
D: TRBD1
size: -

DNA: TGTGCCACCAGCTCTACAGGGGGTGAGACCCAGTACTTC
CDR3: CATSSTGGETQYF
V: TRBV15
J: TRBJ2-5
D: TRBD1
size: many

DNA: TGTGCCAGCAGTTCCGCTGGGACAGGGACCTACGAGCAGTACTTC
CDR3: CASSSAGTGTYEQYF
V: TRBV28
J: TRBJ2-7
D: TRBD1
size: -

DNA: TGTGCCAGCAGCTTAGCTGGGGCCCCGCGGTTCTTT
CDR3: CASSLAGAPRFF
V: TRBV11-2
J: TRBJ1-6
D: -
size: -

DNA: TGTGCCAGCAGCTCGCGGGACGGGACCTACGAGCAGTACTTC
CDR3: CASSSRDGTYEQYF
V: TRBV5-4
J: TRBJ2-7
D: -
size: -

DNA: TGTGCCAGCAGTCCGGGACAGGGTTACGAGCAGTACTTC
CDR3: CASSPGQGYEQYF
V: TRBV28
J: TRBJ2-7
D: TRBD1
size: -

DNA: TGTGCCAGCAGCTTAGGTCTAGCGGGAGGGTACAATGAGCAGTTCTTC
CDR3: CASSLGLAGGYNEQFF
V: TRBV11-3
J: TRBJ2-1
D: TRBD2
size: -

DNA: TGTGCCAGCAGCTTTTACGGACAGGGGGCAGTGGAGACCCAGTACTTC
CDR3: CASSFYGQGAVETQYF
V: TRBV11-3
J: TRBJ2-5
D: TRBD1
size: -

DNA: TGTGCCTGGAGTCCTGGACAGGGGCCTGGAAACACCATATATTTT
CDR3: CAWSPGQGPGNTIYF
V: TRBV30
J: TRBJ1-3
D: TRBD1
size: -

DNA: TGTGCCAGCTCACCAGGCAGGGACACTGAAGCTTTCTTT
CDR3: CASSPGRDTEAFF
V: TRBV18
J: TRBJ1-1
D: -
size: -

DNA: TGCGCCAGCAGCCAAGAGCAAGGTGGCAGGATAACATTGACAACTAATGAAAAACTGTTTTTT
CDR3: CASSQEQGGRITLTTNEKLFF
V: TRBV4-1
J: TRBJ1-4
D: -
size: -

DNA: TGTGCCAGCAGCGTAGGGACAGGGGGCTCCTATAATTCACCCCTCCACTTT
CDR3: CASSVGTGGSYNSPLHF
V: TRBV5-5
J: TRBJ1-6
D: TRBD1
size: -

DNA: TGTGCCAGCAGCGCCCCAGCGGGACAACCAAATCAGCCCCAGCATTTT
CDR3: CASSAPAGQPNQPQHF
V: TRBV2
J: TRBJ1-5
D: -
size: -

DNA: TGTGCCAGCAGTTTAGGGGACAGGGTTGGCACTGAAGCTTTCTTT
CDR3: CASSLGDRVGTEAFF
V: TRBV28
J: TRBJ1-1
D: TRBD1
size: -

DNA: TGTGCCAGCAGTGAAGGCTCGACTAGCGGATTCACAGATACGCAGTATTTT
CDR3: CASSEGSTSGFTDTQYF
V: TRBV6-1
J: TRBJ2-3
D: TRBD2
size: -

DNA: TGTGCCAGCAGCTCTACACAGGCGAACACTGAAGCTTTCTTT
CDR3: CASSSTQANTEAFF
V: TRBV11-1
J: TRBJ1-1
D: -
size: -

DNA: TGTGCCAGCAGTTTTGGGGCTAGGCGGGGGTATTTT
CDR3: CASSFGARRGYF
V: TRBV28
J: TRBJ2-3
D: -
size: -

DNA: TGTGCCAGCAGTCCACCGGGACAGGGGTATGGCTACACCTTC
CDR3: CASSPPGQGYGYTF
V: TRBV28
J: TRBJ1-2
D: TRBD1
size: -

DNA: TGTGCCAGTAGTATCCCGGCAGGACGGGGACAGCCCCAGCATTTT
CDR3: CASSIPAGRGQPQHF
V: TRBV19
J: TRBJ1-5
D: -
size: -

DNA: TGTGCCATCAGTGAACTCCCGCAGGAAGGGGCCGATGGAAACACCATATATTTT
CDR3: CAISELPQEGADGNTIYF
V: TRBV10-3
J: TRBJ1-3
D: -
size: -

DNA: TGTGCCAGCAGCCGAGGGGGACAGGGCGCTAATTCACCCCTCCACTTT
CDR3: CASSRGGQGANSPLHF
V: TRBV7-3
J: TRBJ1-6
D: TRBD1
size: -

DNA: TGTGCCAGCAACTTGGGGGGCATGGAAAACATTCAGTACTTC
CDR3: CASNLGGMENIQYF
V: TRBV5-5
J: TRBJ2-4
D: -
size: -

DNA: TGTGCCAGTAGTATTACCCCGGTGTCGGGGGAAAAACTGTTTTTT
CDR3: CASSITPVSGEKLFF
V: TRBV19
J: TRBJ1-4
D: -
size: -

DNA: TGTGCCAGTAGTAACCCTAGCGGGGGGGCCAGGGCAGATACGCAGTATTTT
CDR3: CASSNPSGGARADTQYF
V: TRBV19
J: TRBJ2-3
D: TRBD2
size: -

DNA: TGTGCCAGCAGCCAAGACTCCAGAGGAGCTTTCTTT
CDR3: CASSQDSRGAFF
V: TRBV14
J: TRBJ1-1
D: -
size: once

DNA: TGTGCCAGCAGCGTAGGGAGAGCGGGGGAGACCCAGTACTTC
CDR3: CASSVGRAGETQYF
V: TRBV9
J: TRBJ2-5
D: TRBD2
size: -

DNA: TGTGCCAGCAGCCCCCAGGCCGTTAGCTCCTACGAGCAGTACTTC
CDR3: CASSPQAVSSYEQYF
V: TRBV7-2
J: TRBJ2-7
D: -
size: -

DNA: TGTGCCAGCAGCGACGGGTCGTCTGGAAACACCATATATTTT
CDR3: CASSDGSSGNTIYF
V: TRBV9
J: TRBJ1-3
D: -
size: once

DNA: TGTGCCAGCAGCCAAGGGGCAGGGCCATATGGCTACACCTTC
CDR3: CASSQGAGPYGYTF
V: TRBV3-1/TRBV3-2
J: TRBJ1-2
D: -
size: once

DNA: TGTGCCAGCAGCTTAGCGAGGACAGGGGCGACTGAAGCTTTCTTT
CDR3: CASSLARTGATEAFF
V: TRBV7-9
J: TRBJ1-1
D: TRBD1
size: -

DNA: TGTGCAGCCAGCCACTCCTGGACAGGGGCAACATCCAACACTGAAGCTTTCTTT
CDR3: CAASHSWTGATSNTEAFF
V: TRBV3-1/TRBV3-2
J: TRBJ1-1
D: TRBD1
size: -

DNA: TGTGCCAGCAGCTCCCTTGGACTAGCGGGAACGGAGACCCAGTACTTC
CDR3: CASSSLGLAGTETQYF
V: TRBV7-2
J: TRBJ2-5
D: TRBD2
size: once

DNA: TGTGCCAGCAGTTACTCGAAGGGGGATTGGGCAGGGGGCGCATTACAGACCCAGTACTTC
CDR3: CASSYSKGDWAGGALQTQYF
V: TRBV6-2/TRBV6-3
J: TRBJ2-5
D: TRBD1
size: -

DNA: TGTGCCAGCAGTTACCTAGGACAGGGGGCTTCACCCCTCCACTTT
CDR3: CASSYLGQGASPLHF
V: TRBV6-5
J: TRBJ1-6
D: TRBD1
size: -

DNA: TGTGCCAGCAGTTACTCTCCATCTGGAAACACCATATATTTT
CDR3: CASSYSPSGNTIYF
V: TRBV6-5
J: TRBJ1-3
D: -
size: -

DNA: TGTGCCAGCAGGAAGGGGATCTCCTACGAGCAGTACTTC
CDR3: CASRKGISYEQYF
V: TRBV28
J: TRBJ2-7
D: -
size: -

DNA: TGCGCCAGCAGCCTACTAGCGGGGACGGATACGCAGTATTTT
CDR3: CASSLLAGTDTQYF
V: TRBV4-1
J: TRBJ2-3
D: TRBD2
size: -

DNA: TGTGCCAGCAGCTCGTTTATGACTAGCGGGAGGGCACCATCCTACGAGCAGTACTTC
CDR3: CASSSFMTSGRAPSYEQYF
V: TRBV27
J: TRBJ2-7
D: TRBD2
size: -

DNA: TGTGCCAGCAGTGCCACGGGACAGCCGTCCTACGAGCAGTACTTC
CDR3: CASSATGQPSYEQYF
V: TRBV27
J: TRBJ2-7
D: TRBD1
size: -

DNA: TGTGCCAGCAGCAGCCTTCTGGGCCTTATCTTC
CDR3: CASSSLLGLIF
V: TRBV9
J: TRBJ2-7
D: -
size: -

DNA: TGCGCCAGCTTGACCGGCGGGACTAGCGGATACAATGAGCAGTTCTTC
CDR3: CASLTGGTSGYNEQFF
V: TRBV5-1
J: TRBJ2-1
D: TRBD2
size: -

DNA: TGCGCCAGCAGCCAAGATCACCCTGGACAGGCCTATGGCTACACCTTC
CDR3: CASSQDHPGQAYGYTF
V: TRBV4-1
J: TRBJ1-2
D: TRBD1
size: -

DNA: TGTGCCAGCAGCCCGGACAGTAGAACTGAAGCTTTCTTT
CDR3: CASSPDSRTEAFF
V: TRBV13
J: TRBJ1-1
D: -
size: -